This paragraph reports one TCR beta chain. The sample holds many counts of this clonotype. It has no known antigen specificity. No base-level quality is on record; no much larger clone is a single base apart. The ophthalmopathy patients had moderately to severely active disease, with a Clinical Activity Score of 3 or higher, a NOSPECS grade of 4 or higher, and a disease duration of less than 3 months. Patients with other autoimmune diseases, uncontrolled infections, pregnancy or lactation were excluded from the study. Diagnosis relied on clinical symptoms, serum thyroxine, TRAb, thyroid ultrasound and orbital computed tomography. PBMCs were isolated from about 9 ml of fresh peripheral blood by Ficoll-Paque density gradient centrifugation. Total RNA was extracted with Trizol reagent and quality-checked on an Agilent 2100 Bioanalyzer. V lost 7 bases and J lost 5 bases; the stretch between them is 18 bases long. CDR1 is given as SNHLY and CDR2 as FYNNEI, both from the germline V gene. Its CDR3 holds 15 amino acids, cysteine through phenylalanine. Kept here is only the CDR3 DNA, which spans 45 bases and is read in frame from base 1.

The data are from a study of Graves' ophthalmopathy and Graves' hyperthyroidism (dated by TCRdb to 2016 to 2018). With respect to the entire study: Peripheral blood was collected before any treatment was given, at the time of initial diagnosis. The study used signatures of the TCR beta repertoire to tell Graves' ophthalmopathy apart from Graves' hyperthyroidism and to predict which patients would progress to ophthalmopathy. Once sampling was done, hyperthyroidism patients were given methimazole at a starting dose of 30 mg daily, while ophthalmopathy patients were given high-dose intravenous methylprednisolone. To explore V-J signatures distinguishing ophthalmopathy from hyperthyroidism, a discovery set of 100 patients (roughly 45 ophthalmopathy, 55 to 60 stable hyperthyroidism) was enrolled. In about six hyperthyroidism patients, the T-cell repertoire of thyroid tissue was compared with the T-cell repertoire of blood. An independent validation cohort was composed of approximately 18 hyperthyroidism patients and around 16 patients who later progressed from hyperthyroidism to ophthalmopathy. In total, approximately 130 blood samples were TCR-sequenced: 40 to 45 ophthalmopathy, some 75 hyperthyroidism and 17 hyperthyroidism-to-ophthalmopathy patients. Overall study results and their limits: No statistical method was used to set the sample size in advance, and the investigators knew which group each participant was assigned to. The 13-signature model separated ophthalmopathy from stable hyperthyroidism with approximately 85% sensitivity and approximately 83% specificity in cross-validation, and 80%/75% in the test set. In validation, the model predicted ophthalmopathy progression with less than 71% sensitivity and roughly 78% specificity; 12 predicted patients were CT-confirmed with GO in a median of approximately 6.2 months. Most expanded thyroid clonotypes with a frequency above 0.001 also appeared in blood, which suggests that blood repertoires may reflect the immune response in the thyroid.

For repertoire sequencing, the TCR beta CDR3 regions were amplified from RNA transcripts. The first round was an RT-PCR using HTBI primers with the Qiagen OneStep RT-PCR kit, and this first round was followed by a second-round multiplex PCR, then size selection and purification. Libraries were sequenced on an Illumina HiSeq2000 using paired-end 100 bp reads. From the authors' description of their analysis: SOAPnuke was used for read processing, and reads with adapters, uncalled bases, a mean Phred below 15, or no exact constant-primer or identifier match were discarded. High-quality paired reads were merged with COPE v1.2.5. Each unique nucleotide sequence was defined as a clonotype, and clonotypes were aligned to IMGT TRB V, D and J references with MiTCR v1.1. The analysis was limited to V-J combinations with a frequency above 0.0001, which together covered over 99% of the repertoires. For each V-J combination, a TCR clonal expansion and chaos score was defined as the ratio of F50 clonal expansion to chaos observed in the TCRdist matrix. Welch's t-statistics and random forest were used to narrow the features down to around 13 V-J combinations, which were then fed into a naive Bayes classifier. Thyroid-blood repertoire similarity was quantified with the Morisita-Horn index. TCRdb applied fastp at Q25 and MiXCR to the public reads, then kept only in-frame beta chains. Rows matching on CDR3 protein sequence are summarized as one entry with the most common DNA and genes. The V and J calls shown here were made by TCRdb, not taken from the authors' results. This sample holds tens of thousands of distinct CDR3 sequences; more than 40% were observed only once. The ten largest account for roughly 4.3% of the sample.

The chain is encoded by TRBV2 joined to TRBJ2-1, with TRBD1 perhaps the D gene, on 6 matching bases. This sequence originates from an adult woman with Graves' ophthalmopathy. Input material: peripheral blood. The CDR3 reads as follows: CASTLMGTLNNEQFF. The DNA sequence is as follows: TGTGCCAGCACCCTGATGGGGACACTTAACAATGAGCAGTTCTTC.